This T cell receptor beta chain was sequenced for a study of cytomegalovirus exposure and HLA in healthy donors. Researchers ran the PCR with 60 Vbeta and 13 Jbeta primers. The repertoire was sequenced with immunoSEQ multiplex PCR; TCRdb's copy has only in-frame clones and lacks some. The sample has about 160,000 clones, around 76% seen once. Sequences were obtained from PBMCs. This TCR was sampled from a female donor in good health and CMV-seronegative.

The CDR3 DNA reads TGCGCCAGCAGGACGACTAGCGGGGCTCCCTACGAGCAGTACTTC. This sequence encodes CASRTTSGAPYEQYF. The chain uses TRBV5-1 and TRBJ2-7, with 11 bases that match TRBD2. The CDR3 runs to 15 residues. CDR1 is SGHRS and CDR2 is YFSETQ in the germline V gene. The V and J ends lost 5 bases and 2 bases, in that order; junction bases with no gene match: 6.